This entry is about one T cell receptor beta chain. Following autologous stem cell transplantation, relapse occurred in every patient, and exposure to brentuximab vedotin varied. The V gene lost 1 base and the J gene lost 3 bases, with 16 bases spanning the gap. This CDR3 is built from 16 residues. CDR1 and CDR2 (germline): SGHAT, FQNNGV. Here immunoSEQ multiplex PCR was the method, and the copy in TCRdb shows in-frame clones only, minus some. Among about 58,000 clones listed, 88% were seen once. This specimen comes from a study of PD-1 blockade in classical Hodgkin lymphoma. This clonotype was obtained from a human donor with classical Hodgkin lymphoma. This sequence joins TRBV11-2 and TRBJ2-7; maybe TRBD1 (6 bases). Sequencing was performed on peripheral blood mononuclear cells (PBMCs), taken before the second cycle of nivolumab. Here the CDR3 DNA reads TGTGCCAGCAGCTTAGCTCGTAAAGGACAGTTCTACGAGCAGTACTTC. Translating it yields CASSLARKGQFYEQYF.